A selection of T cell receptor beta chains follows, all from one sample in a study of shared clonotypes between healthy human individuals. Sequenced by immunoSEQ multiplex PCR; TCRdb stores in-frame clones only, minus some. The sample contains more than 450,000 clones, less than 85% of which appear only once. Material: PBMCs. Receptors were obtained from a middle-aged woman in good health. Some clones in this sample may be carry-over from other donors' samples. CDR3s include the opening cysteine and the closing phenylalanine or tryptophan. Each record gives: J gene, V gene, clone size, D gene, CDR3 DNA, CDR3 protein. The D gene is left open where the match is weak. Expanded clones are given a class, and other clones once, few, many or no size at all.

>TRBJ2-7|TRBV19|.|.
TGTGCCAGTAGTTCCGGAGCAGGGAACGGCGAGCAGTACTTC
CASSSGAGNGEQYF
>TRBJ1-2|TRBV28|.|.
TGTGCCAGCAGTTTAGGGACTCTCTATGGCTACACCTTC
CASSLGTLYGYTF
>TRBJ1-3|TRBV18|few|.
TGTGCCAGCTCACTACAGGGAGATTCGAACACCATATATTTT
CASSLQGDSNTIYF
>TRBJ2-7|TRBV30|.|TRBD1
TGTGCCTGGAGTGTGGGACAGGGTCCCTTCGGGCAGTACTTC
CAWSVGQGPFGQYF
>TRBJ1-1|TRBV30|few|.
TGTGCCTGGAGTGTTAATTTGTCTGAAGCTTTCTTT
CAWSVNLSEAFF
>TRBJ1-2|TRBV9|few|TRBD1
TGTGCCAGCAGCGTAGCCCCCCCGGGACAGGGTTCTGGCTACACCTTC
CASSVAPPGQGSGYTF
>TRBJ2-2|TRBV29-1|.|.
TGCAGCGGAGAGAGAGGTGCCGGGGAGCTGTTTTTT
CSGERGAGELFF
>TRBJ2-3|TRBV5-4|.|.
TGTGCCAGCAGCTTCAGGGACACAGATACGCAGTATTTT
CASSFRDTDTQYF
>TRBJ1-1|TRBV27|.|.
TGTGCCAGCAGTTTCCGGTTTTCGGGTCTCGCTGAAGCTTTCTTT
CASSFRFSGLAEAFF
>TRBJ1-4|TRBV7-9|.|.
TGTGCCAGCAGCGCGCAGGGGGAAAAACTGTTTTTT
CASSAQGEKLFF
>TRBJ2-7|TRBV28|.|.
TGTGCCAGCAGTTTACTTAGCGCGTCCCGCTACGAGCAGTACTTC
CASSLLSASRYEQYF
>TRBJ2-1|TRBV7-7|.|TRBD2
TGTGCTAGCAGCCCCATAGCGGGAGCGTTCCCTTATGAGCAGTTCTTC
CASSPIAGAFPYEQFF
>TRBJ2-2|TRBV4-2|.|.
TGTGCCAGCAGCCAAATAGGGACCGGGGAGCTGTTTTTT
CASSQIGTGELFF
>TRBJ2-1|TRBV10-2|.|TRBD1
TGCGCCAGCAGTGACCCGTCGGGACAGGGGGCGAACAATGAGCAGTTCTTC
CASSDPSGQGANNEQFF
>TRBJ1-3|TRBV5-1|.|TRBD1
TGCGCCAGCAGCTTGGGACAGGGGGCAGGAAACACCATATATTTT
CASSLGQGAGNTIYF
>TRBJ2-5|TRBV11-3|.|TRBD2
TGTGCCAGCAGCCCGGAGGGGAGGGCAGAAGAGACCCAGTACTTC
CASSPEGRAEETQYF
>TRBJ2-3|TRBV14|.|.
TGTGCCAGCAGCCAAGGAGTTTCGGGGGTGCAGTATTTT
CASSQGVSGVQYF
>TRBJ2-1|TRBV7-2|.|TRBD2
TGTGCCAGCAGCGGATCTACCCTAGCGGGAGGGCCGGGGGAGCAGTTCTTC
CASSGSTLAGGPGEQFF
>TRBJ2-7|TRBV2|.|.
TGTGCCAGCAGTTCACCCGTCCCCTACGAGCAGTACTTC
CASSSPVPYEQYF
>TRBJ1-1|TRBV27|.|TRBD1
TGTGCCAGCAGTTTACGGACAGGGATCGGCACTGAAGCTTTCTTT
CASSLRTGIGTEAFF
>TRBJ1-2|TRBV2|.|TRBD1
TGTGCCAGCAGGGCCAAGACAGGGGAGTACTATGGCTACACCTTC
CASRAKTGEYYGYTF
>TRBJ2-3|TRBV9|once|TRBD2
TGTGCCAGCAGCCCCCAGGCGATAGCGGGAGCAGATACGCAGTATTTT
CASSPQAIAGADTQYF
>TRBJ2-5|TRBV6-5|.|TRBD2
TGTGCCAGCAGTTACTCCGGACTAGCGGGAGAGACCCAGTACTTC
CASSYSGLAGETQYF
>TRBJ2-3|TRBV4-2|.|.
TGTGCCAGCAGCCAAGGGCGGAACGATGGCACAGATACGCAGTATTTT
CASSQGRNDGTDTQYF
>TRBJ2-7|TRBV4-3|.|.
TGCGCCAGCAGCCAAGATTTGGAATTCTACGAGCAGTACTTC
CASSQDLEFYEQYF
>TRBJ1-1|TRBV9|once|TRBD1
TGTGCCAGCAGCGACGGACAGGGGGCTGGCGGGACGAACACTGAAGCTTTCTTT
CASSDGQGAGGTNTEAFF
>TRBJ2-2|TRBV5-1|.|TRBD2
TGCGCCAGCAGCTTGGCGGGACTAGCGGGAGGGTTACCGAACACCGGGGAGCTGTTTTTT
CASSLAGLAGGLPNTGELFF
>TRBJ2-7|TRBV2|.|.
TGTGCCGGAACCACTAGCTTCGACGAGCAGTACTTC
CAGTTSFDEQYF